This entry concerns a single T cell receptor beta chain. Its matching antigen is unknown. This sample was taken from a study of cytomegalovirus exposure and HLA in healthy donors. Use of 60 Vbeta and 13 Jbeta primers characterized the PCR. Here immunoSEQ multiplex PCR was the method, and the copy in TCRdb shows in-frame clones only, minus some. The sample has about 87,000 clones, over 70% seen once; the top ten hold about 20%. The study, taken as a whole, reports: In terms of immune exposure information, only CMV serostatus was available. Sequencing probably produced one cluster of sequence variants that were highly shared. Associated with cytomegalovirus, according to the listing, were some 180 TCR beta chains.

The sample comprised PBMCs. This sequence originates from a man aged 25 to 40 in good health and CMV-seropositive.

For the CDR3, the DNA is TGTGCCAGCAGCTTGTACAGGCTCGAAACCCACGAGCAGTACTTC. It codes for CASSLYRLETHEQYF. The chain combines TRBV5-6 with TRBJ2-7; TRBD1 is a possible D gene (5 bases). The V end was cut by 1 base, the J end by 5 bases, with 16 bases between. The CDR3 consists of 15 residues. Per the germline V gene, CDR1 is SGHDT and CDR2 is YYEEEE.